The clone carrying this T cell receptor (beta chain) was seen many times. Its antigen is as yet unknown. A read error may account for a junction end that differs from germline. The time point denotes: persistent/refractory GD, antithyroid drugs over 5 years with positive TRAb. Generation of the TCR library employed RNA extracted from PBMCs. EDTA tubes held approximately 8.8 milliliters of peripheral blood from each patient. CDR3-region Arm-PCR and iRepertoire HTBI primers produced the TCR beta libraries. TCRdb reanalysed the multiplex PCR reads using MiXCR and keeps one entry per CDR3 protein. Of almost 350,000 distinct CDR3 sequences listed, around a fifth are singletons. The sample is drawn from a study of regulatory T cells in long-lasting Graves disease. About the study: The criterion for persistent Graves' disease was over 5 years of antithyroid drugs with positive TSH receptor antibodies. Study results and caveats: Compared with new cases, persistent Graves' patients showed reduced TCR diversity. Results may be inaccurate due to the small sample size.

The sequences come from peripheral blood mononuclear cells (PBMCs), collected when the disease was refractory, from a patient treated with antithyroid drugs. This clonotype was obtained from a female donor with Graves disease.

The CDR3 is CAGSLGGSGNSPLHF. Here the CDR3 DNA reads TGTGCCGGCAGTTTAGGGGGCAGCGGTAATTCACCCCTCCACTTT. The rearrangement joins TRBV12-3 or TRBV12-4 to TRBJ1-6, with 7 bases that match TRBD1. The CDR3 is made up of 15 amino acids.